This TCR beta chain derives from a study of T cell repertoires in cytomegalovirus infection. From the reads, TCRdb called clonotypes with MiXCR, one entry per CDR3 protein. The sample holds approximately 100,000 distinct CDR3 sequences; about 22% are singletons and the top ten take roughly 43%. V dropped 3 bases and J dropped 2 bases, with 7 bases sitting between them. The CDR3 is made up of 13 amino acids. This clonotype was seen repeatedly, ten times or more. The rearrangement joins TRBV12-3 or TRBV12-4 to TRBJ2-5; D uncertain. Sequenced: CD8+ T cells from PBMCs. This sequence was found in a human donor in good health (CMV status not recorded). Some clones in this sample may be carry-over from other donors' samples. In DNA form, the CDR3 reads TGTGCCAGCAGTTTGAGTAGTCAAGAGACCCAGTACTTC. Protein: CASSLSSQETQYF.